This T cell receptor beta chain was recovered during a study of T-cell reconstitution after alpha-beta-depleted transplantation in children. Germline V CDR1 and CDR2: DFQATT, SNEGSKA (reference sequence). This CDR3 is 15 amino acids long. Trimming pared 1 base from V and 7 bases from J, leaving 17 bases between. Construction of the TCRbeta library involved unique molecular identifiers. One entry per CDR3 protein, called by TCRdb with MiXCR from the PCR reads. The data contain over 550,000 distinct CDR3 sequences, 10% to 13% of them seen just once; the ten biggest clones take up roughly 3.9%. The chain couples TRBV20-1 to TRBJ1-5; D is perhaps TRBD1 (6 bases). This clonotype was obtained from a human donor who donated a stem cell graft to a child with acute myeloid leukemia. The sample in question was PBMCs from the stem cell graft donor, obtained from the stem cell graft. The CDR3 spells CSARVPQGTVQPQHF. DNA of the CDR3: TGCAGTGCTAGAGTCCCACAGGGAACCGTGCAGCCCCAGCATTTT.